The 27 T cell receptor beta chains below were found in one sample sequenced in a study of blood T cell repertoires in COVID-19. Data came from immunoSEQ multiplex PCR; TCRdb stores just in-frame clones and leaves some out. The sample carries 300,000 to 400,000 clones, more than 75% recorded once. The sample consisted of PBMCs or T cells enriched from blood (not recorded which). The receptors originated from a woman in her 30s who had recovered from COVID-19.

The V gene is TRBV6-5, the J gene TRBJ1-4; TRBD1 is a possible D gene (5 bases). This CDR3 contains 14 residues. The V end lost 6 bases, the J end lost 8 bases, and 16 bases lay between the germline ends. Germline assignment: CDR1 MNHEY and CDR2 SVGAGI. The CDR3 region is CASRDGGVEEKLFF. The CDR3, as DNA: TGTGCCAGCAGGGACGGAGGGGTGGAGGAAAAACTGTTTTTT.

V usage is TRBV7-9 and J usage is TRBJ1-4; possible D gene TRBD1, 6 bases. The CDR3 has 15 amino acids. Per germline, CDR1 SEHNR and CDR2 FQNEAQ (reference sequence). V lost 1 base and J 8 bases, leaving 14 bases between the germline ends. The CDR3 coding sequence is TGTGCCAGCAGCTTAGTGCTGGGGGCTAGGGAAAAACTGTTTTTT. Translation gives CASSLVLGAREKLFF.

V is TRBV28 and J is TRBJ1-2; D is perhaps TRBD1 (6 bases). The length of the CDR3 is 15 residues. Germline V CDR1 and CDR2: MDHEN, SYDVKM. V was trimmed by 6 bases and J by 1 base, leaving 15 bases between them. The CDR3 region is CASRKDRFYNYGYTF. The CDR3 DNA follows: TGTGCCAGCAGGAAGGACAGATTTTATAACTATGGCTACACCTTC.

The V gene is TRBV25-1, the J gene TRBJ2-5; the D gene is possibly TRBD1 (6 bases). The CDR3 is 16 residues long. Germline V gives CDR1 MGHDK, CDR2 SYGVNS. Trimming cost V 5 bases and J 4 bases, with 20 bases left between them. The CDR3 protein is CASSRTDTGPGETQYF. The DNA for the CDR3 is TGTGCCAGCAGTCGGACAGATACGGGTCCTGGAGAGACCCAGTACTTC.

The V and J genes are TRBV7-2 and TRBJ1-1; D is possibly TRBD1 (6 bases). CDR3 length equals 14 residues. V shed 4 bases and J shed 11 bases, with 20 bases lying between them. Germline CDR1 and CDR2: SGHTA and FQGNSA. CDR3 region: CASSYREPNTGAFF. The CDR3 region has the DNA TGTGCCAGCAGCTACAGGGAACCGAACACTGGGGCTTTCTTT.

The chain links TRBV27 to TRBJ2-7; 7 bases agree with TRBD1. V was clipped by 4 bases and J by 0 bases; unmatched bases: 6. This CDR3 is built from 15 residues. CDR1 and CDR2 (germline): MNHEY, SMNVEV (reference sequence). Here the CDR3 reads CASSSLQGSSYEQYF. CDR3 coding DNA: TGTGCCAGCAGTTCCCTACAGGGGAGCTCCTACGAGCAGTACTTC.

CDR3 DNA sequence: TGTGCCAGCCAAGGTGGACAGGGGGCCTATGGCTACACCTTC. Amino acids: CASQGGQGAYGYTF. The chain has TRBV2 and TRBJ1-2; 11 bases are shared with TRBD1. Germline CDR1 and CDR2: SNHLY and FYNNEI. Losses at the gene ends were 8 bases for V and 4 bases for J; bases not matched to a gene: 6. CDR3 length equals 14 residues.

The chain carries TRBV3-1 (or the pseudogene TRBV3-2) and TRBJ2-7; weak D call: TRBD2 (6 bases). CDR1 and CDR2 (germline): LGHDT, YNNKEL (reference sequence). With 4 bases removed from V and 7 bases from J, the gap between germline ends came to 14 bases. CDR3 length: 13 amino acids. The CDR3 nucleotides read TGTGCCAGCAGCCGGGGGGACGGGGGAGAGCAGTACTTC. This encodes CASSRGDGGEQYF.

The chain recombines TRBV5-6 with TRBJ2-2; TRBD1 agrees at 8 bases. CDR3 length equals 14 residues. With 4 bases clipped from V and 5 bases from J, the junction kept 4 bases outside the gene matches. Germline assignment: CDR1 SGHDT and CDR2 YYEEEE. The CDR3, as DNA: TGTGCCAGCAGCCAGGACAGGGTGACCGGGGAGCTGTTTTTT. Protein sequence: CASSQDRVTGELFF. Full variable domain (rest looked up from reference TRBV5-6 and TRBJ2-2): DAGVTQSPTHLIKTRGQQVTLRCSPKSGHDTVSWYQQALGQGPQFIFQYYEEEERQRGNFPDRFSGHQFPNYSSELNVNALLLGDSALYLCASSQDRVTGELFFGEGSRLTVL.

The CDR3: CASDPGSGGARTQYF. The CDR3, as DNA: TGTGCCAGCGACCCGGGTAGCGGGGGTGCAAGGACCCAGTACTTC. The V and J genes are TRBV9 and TRBJ2-5, with TRBD2 matching over 9 bases. J was trimmed by 7 bases and V by 7 bases; bases with no gene match: 14. CDR3 length: 15 residues. Germline CDR1 is SGDLS and CDR2 is YYNGEE.

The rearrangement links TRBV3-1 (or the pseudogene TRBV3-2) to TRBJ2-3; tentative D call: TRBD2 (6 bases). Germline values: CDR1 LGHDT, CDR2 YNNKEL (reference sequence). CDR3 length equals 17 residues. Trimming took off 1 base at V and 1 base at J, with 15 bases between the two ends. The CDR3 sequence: CASSQVGPGDGTDTQYF. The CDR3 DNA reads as TGTGCCAGCAGCCAAGTTGGGCCGGGGGATGGCACAGATACGCAGTATTTT.

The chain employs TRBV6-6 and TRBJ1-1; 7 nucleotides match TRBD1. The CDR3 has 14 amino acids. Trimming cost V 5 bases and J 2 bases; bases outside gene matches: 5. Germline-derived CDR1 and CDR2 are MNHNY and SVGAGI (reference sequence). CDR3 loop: CASSKQGINTEAFF. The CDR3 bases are TGTGCCAGCAGTAAACAGGGGATAAACACTGAAGCTTTCTTT.

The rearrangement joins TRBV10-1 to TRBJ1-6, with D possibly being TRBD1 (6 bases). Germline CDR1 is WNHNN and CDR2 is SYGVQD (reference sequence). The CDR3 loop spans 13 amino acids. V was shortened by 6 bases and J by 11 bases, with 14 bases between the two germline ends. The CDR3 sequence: CASRVQGPPPLHF. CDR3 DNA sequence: TGCGCCAGCAGAGTTCAGGGGCCGCCACCCCTCCACTTT.

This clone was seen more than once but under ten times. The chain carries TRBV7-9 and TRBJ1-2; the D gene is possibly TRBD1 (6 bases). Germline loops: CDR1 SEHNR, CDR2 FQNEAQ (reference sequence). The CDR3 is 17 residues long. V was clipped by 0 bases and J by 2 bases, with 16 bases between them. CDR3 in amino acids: CASSLAPQARGNYGYTF. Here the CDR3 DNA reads TGTGCCAGCAGCTTAGCGCCGCAGGCCAGGGGCAACTATGGCTACACCTTC.

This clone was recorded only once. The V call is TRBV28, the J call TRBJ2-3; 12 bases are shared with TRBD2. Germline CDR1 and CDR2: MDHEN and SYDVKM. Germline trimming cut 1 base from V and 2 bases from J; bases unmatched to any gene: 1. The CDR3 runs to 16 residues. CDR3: CASSLSSGGATDTQYF. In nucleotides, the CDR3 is TGTGCCAGCAGTTTATCTAGCGGGGGGGCCACAGATACGCAGTATTTT.

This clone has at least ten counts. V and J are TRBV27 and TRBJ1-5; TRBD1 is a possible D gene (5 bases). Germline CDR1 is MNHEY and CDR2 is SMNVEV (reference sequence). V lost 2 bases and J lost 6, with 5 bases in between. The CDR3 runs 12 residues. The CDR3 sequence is CASSLQGQPQHF. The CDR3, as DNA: TGTGCCAGCAGTTTACAGGGTCAGCCCCAGCATTTT.

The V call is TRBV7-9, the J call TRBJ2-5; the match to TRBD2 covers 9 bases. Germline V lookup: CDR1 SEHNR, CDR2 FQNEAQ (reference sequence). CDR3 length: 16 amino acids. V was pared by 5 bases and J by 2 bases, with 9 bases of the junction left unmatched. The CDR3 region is CASSRASGAVQETQYF. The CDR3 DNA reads TGTGCCAGCAGCCGAGCTAGCGGGGCCGTTCAAGAGACCCAGTACTTC.

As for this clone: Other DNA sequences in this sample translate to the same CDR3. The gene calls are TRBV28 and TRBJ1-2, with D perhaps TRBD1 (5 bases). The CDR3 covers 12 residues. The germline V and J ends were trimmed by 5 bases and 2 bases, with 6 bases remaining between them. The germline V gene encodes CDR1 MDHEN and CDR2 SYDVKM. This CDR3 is CASSGGNYGYTF. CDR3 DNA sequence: TGTGCCAGCAGTGGGGGGAACTATGGCTACACCTTC.

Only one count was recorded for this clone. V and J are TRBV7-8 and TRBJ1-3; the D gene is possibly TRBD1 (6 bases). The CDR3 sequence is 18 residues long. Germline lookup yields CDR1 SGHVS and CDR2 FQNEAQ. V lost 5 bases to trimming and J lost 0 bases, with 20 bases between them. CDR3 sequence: CASSTLPWTVSSGNTIYF. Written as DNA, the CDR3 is TGTGCCAGCAGCACTCTCCCGTGGACAGTGTCCTCTGGAAACACCATATATTTT. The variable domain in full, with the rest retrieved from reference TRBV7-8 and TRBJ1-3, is GAGVSQSPRYKVAKRGQDVALRCDPISGHVSLFWYQQALGQGPEFLTYFQNEAQLDKSGLPSDRFFAERPEGSVSTLKIQRTQQEDSAVYLCASSTLPWTVSSGNTIYFGEGSWLTVV.

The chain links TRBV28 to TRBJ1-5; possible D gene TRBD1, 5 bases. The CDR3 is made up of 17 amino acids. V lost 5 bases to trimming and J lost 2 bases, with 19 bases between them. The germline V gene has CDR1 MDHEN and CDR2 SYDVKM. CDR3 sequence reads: CASSLRPRGIGNQPQHF. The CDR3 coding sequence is TGTGCCAGCAGTCTTCGGCCAAGGGGAATCGGCAATCAGCCCCAGCATTTT.

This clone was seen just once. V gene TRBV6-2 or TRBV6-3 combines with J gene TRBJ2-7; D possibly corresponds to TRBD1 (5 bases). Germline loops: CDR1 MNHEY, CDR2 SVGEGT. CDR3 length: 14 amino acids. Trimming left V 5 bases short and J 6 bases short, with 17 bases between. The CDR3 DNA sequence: TGTGCCAGCAGTCTCGGACAAAGGGTCTCCGAGCAGTACTTC. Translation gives CASSLGQRVSEQYF.

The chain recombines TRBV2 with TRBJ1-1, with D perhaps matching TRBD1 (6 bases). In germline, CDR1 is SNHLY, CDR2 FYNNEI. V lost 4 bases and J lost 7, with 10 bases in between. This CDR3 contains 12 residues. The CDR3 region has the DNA TGTGCCAGCAGTGTCGAGACAGGTGAAGCTTTCTTT. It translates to CASSVETGEAFF. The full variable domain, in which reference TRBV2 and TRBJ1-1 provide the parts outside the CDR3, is EPEVTQTPSHQVTQMGQEVILRCVPISNHLYFYWYRQILGQKVEFLVSFYNNEISEKSEIFDDQFSVERPDGSNFTLKIRSTKLEDSAMYFCASSVETGEAFFGQGTRLTVV.

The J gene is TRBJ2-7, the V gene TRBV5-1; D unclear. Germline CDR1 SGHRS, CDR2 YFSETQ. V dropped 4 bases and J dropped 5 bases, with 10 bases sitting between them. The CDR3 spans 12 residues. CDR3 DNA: TGCGCCAGCAGCCCTGACACGGACGAGCAGTACTTC. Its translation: CASSPDTDEQYF.

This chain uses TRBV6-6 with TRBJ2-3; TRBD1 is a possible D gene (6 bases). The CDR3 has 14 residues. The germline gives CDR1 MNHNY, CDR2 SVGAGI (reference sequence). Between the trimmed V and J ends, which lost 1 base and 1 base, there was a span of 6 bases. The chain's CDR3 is CASSYWGRTDTQYF. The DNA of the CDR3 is TGTGCCAGCAGTTACTGGGGGCGCACAGATACGCAGTATTTT.

The CDR3 here is CASADRDYGYTF. CDR3 in DNA: TGTGCCAGCGCCGACAGGGACTATGGCTACACCTTC. This chain joins TRBV2 and TRBJ1-2; 7 bases align to TRBD1. The germline V gene encodes CDR1 SNHLY and CDR2 FYNNEI. The CDR3 covers 12 residues. Trimming removed 8 bases from V and 3 bases from J; junction bases left unmatched: 3.

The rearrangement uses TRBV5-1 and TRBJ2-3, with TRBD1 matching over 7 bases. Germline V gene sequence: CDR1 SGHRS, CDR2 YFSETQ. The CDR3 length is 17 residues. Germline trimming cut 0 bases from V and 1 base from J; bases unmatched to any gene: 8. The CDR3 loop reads CASSLAGTALGTDTQYF. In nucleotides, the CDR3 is TGCGCCAGCAGCTTGGCAGGGACAGCCCTGGGCACAGATACGCAGTATTTT.

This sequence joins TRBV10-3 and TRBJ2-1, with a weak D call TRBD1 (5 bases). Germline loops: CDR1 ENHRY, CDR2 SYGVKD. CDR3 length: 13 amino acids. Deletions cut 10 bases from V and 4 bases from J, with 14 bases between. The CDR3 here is CATEAQGYNEQFF. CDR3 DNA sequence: TGTGCCACAGAAGCGCAGGGTTACAATGAGCAGTTCTTC.